These 25 T cell receptor beta chains were sequenced from one sample in a study of metastatic and nonmetastatic thyroid tumors. All patients reached thyroid surgery having received no treatment beforehand. TCRdb reanalyzed the PCR reads with MiXCR. The sample lists about 38,000 clones; 40% to 55% were seen once. The sample comprised tumor tissue. Receptors originate from a male donor with papillary thyroid cancer or a benign thyroid nodule (not recorded which). Some clones in this sample may be carry-over from other donors' samples.

This clone was observed a few times. V gene TRBV2 combines with J gene TRBJ2-7, with 7 bases identical to TRBD1. Germline V gene data show CDR1 as SNHLY and CDR2 as FYNNEI. The CDR3 is 15 residues long. The J segment lost 3 bases and the V segment lost 6 bases, leaving 11 bases of the junction unmatched. CDR3 DNA: TGTGCCAGCAGGACAACAGGGGTCCCAAACTACGAGCAGTACTTC. Amino acids: CASRTTGVPNYEQYF.

This rearrangement joins TRBV3-1 to TRBJ2-7; tentatively, D is TRBD1 (5 bases). Trimming pared 5 bases from V and 7 bases from J, leaving 15 bases between. This CDR3 spans 13 amino acids. Germline lookup yields CDR1 LGHDT and CDR2 YNNKEL (reference sequence). CDR3 amino acids: CASSSGLVGEQYF. For the CDR3, the DNA is TGTGCCAGCAGCTCAGGGTTAGTTGGTGAGCAGTACTTC.

This clone was seen a handful of times. The chain combines TRBV6-2 or TRBV6-3 with TRBJ1-5; 9 bases are shared with TRBD1. CDR1 is MNHEY, CDR2 SVGEGT, per germline. This CDR3 region has 14 residues. With V trimmed by 0 bases and J by 6 bases, 0 bases remained unmatched. Written as DNA, the CDR3 is TGTGCCAGCAGTTACTCGGGACAGGGTCAGCCCCAGCATTTT. Protein: CASSYSGQGQPQHF.

This chain connects TRBV9 to TRBJ1-4, with D unresolved. The V gene's germline CDR1 is SGDLS and CDR2 YYNGEE. V lost 0 bases, J lost 4 bases, and 16 bases lay in between. This CDR3 region has 17 residues. In DNA, the CDR3 is TGTGCCAGCAGCGTAGCTACGGGGAGACGGAGTAATGAAAAACTGTTTTTT. This translates into CASSVATGRRSNEKLFF.

This clone turned up a few times. The genes are TRBV19 and TRBJ1-5, with D possibly being TRBD1 (5 bases). Trimming pared 7 bases from V and 6 bases from J, leaving 16 bases between. The germline CDR1 and CDR2 sequences are LNHDA and SQIVND (reference sequence). CDR3 length equals 14 residues. CDR3 amino acids: CASTPLGGVQPQHF. CDR3 nucleotides: TGTGCCAGTACCCCACTGGGGGGGGTTCAGCCCCAGCATTTT.

The chain has TRBV30 and TRBJ2-3; possibly TRBD1 for D (5 bases). Germline CDR1 reads GTSNPN; CDR2 reads SVGIG (reference sequence). Trimming stripped 0 bases from V and 4 bases from J, with 8 bases between. The CDR3 is made up of 13 amino acids. The DNA for the CDR3 is TGTGCCTGGAGTGTAGGACACCCAGATACGCAGTATTTT. As protein: CAWSVGHPDTQYF.

The rearrangement links TRBV2 to TRBJ1-1; D is undetermined. V gave up 6 bases and J gave up 10 bases, with 15 bases separating them. Germline CDR1 and CDR2: SNHLY and FYNNEI. The length of the CDR3 is 12 residues. CDR3 region: CASRTRVSLAFF. The CDR3 nucleotides are TGTGCCAGCAGGACGAGGGTGTCGTTAGCTTTCTTT.

V usage is TRBV5-1 and J usage is TRBJ2-7, with a weak D call TRBD2 (6 bases). The CDR3 is 15 residues long. Germline V gives CDR1 SGHRS, CDR2 YFSETQ. V gave up 0 bases and J gave up 5 bases, with 15 bases separating them. CDR3 DNA: TGCGCCAGCAGCTTGGCGGTCGCTAGCGTCAACGAGCAGTACTTC. It yields the protein CASSLAVASVNEQYF.

The V and J genes are TRBV20-1 and TRBJ2-7; TRBD2 matches 7 bases. After removal of 5 bases from V and 2 bases from J, the junction contained 9 bases not matched to a gene. CDR1 is DFQATT, CDR2 SNEGSKA, per germline (reference sequence). This CDR3 is built from 14 residues. The CDR3 DNA reads as TGCAGTGCTCCTGGGGCAGCGGGAACCTACGAGCAGTACTTC. Translated, it gives CSAPGAAGTYEQYF.

This clone showed up just a few times. V gene TRBV10-2 combines with J gene TRBJ2-7, with 7 bases identical to TRBD2. CDR3 length equals 15 residues. V gave up 1 base and J gave up 2 bases; unmatched junction bases: 5. The germline V gene has CDR1 WSHSY and CDR2 SAAADI. This CDR3 reads CASSEWASGPYEQYF. In DNA form, the CDR3 reads TGCGCCAGCAGTGAGTGGGCTAGCGGTCCCTACGAGCAGTACTTC.

This clone was seen a few times. The junction departs from the called germline gene at one end, perhaps through a read error. The gene calls are TRBV20-1 and TRBJ2-7; 11 bases fit TRBD2. Germline loops: CDR1 DFQATT, CDR2 SNEGSKA (reference sequence). The CDR3 has 14 amino acids. The DNA of the CDR3 is TGCAGTGCCAGAGGACTAGCGGGCTCCTACGAGCAGTACTTC. Translation: CSARGLAGSYEQYF.

The CDR3 loop reads CASSLIGGLTDTQYF. DNA for the CDR3: TGTGCCAGCAGCTTAATCGGGGGCCTCACAGATACGCAGTATTTT. This rearrangement joins TRBV11-2 to TRBJ2-3; perhaps D is TRBD1 or TRBD2 (6 bases each). Deletions cut 2 bases from V and 2 bases from J, with 11 bases between. The CDR3 is 15 residues long. The germline V gene has CDR1 SGHAT and CDR2 FQNNGV.

The chain links TRBV20-1 to TRBJ2-3, with a weak D call TRBD2 (6 bases). This CDR3 spans 15 amino acids. V dropped 0 bases and J dropped 0 bases, with 10 bases sitting between them. Germline loops: CDR1 DFQATT, CDR2 SNEGSKA (reference sequence). CDR3 sequence (DNA): TGCAGTGCTAGAGATATGGGACTTAGCACAGATACGCAGTATTTT. Amino acid sequence: CSARDMGLSTDTQYF.

J is TRBJ1-1 and V is TRBV11-1; no reliable D call. Germline CDR1 is SGHAT and CDR2 is FQDESV (reference sequence). V lost 1 base and J 5 bases, leaving 14 bases between the germline ends. The CDR3 length is 15 residues. The CDR3 region has the DNA TGTGCCAGCAGCTTAGTGTCGGGTGTGTGGACTGAAGCTTTCTTT. This encodes CASSLVSGVWTEAFF.

This clone was observed at least ten times. The chain combines TRBV12-3 or TRBV12-4 with TRBJ1-1; D may be TRBD1 (6 bases). The ends were cut back, 6 bases at V and 0 bases at J, with 11 bases in the middle. CDR3 length: 14 residues. CDR3 nucleotides: TGTGCCAGCAGCCGTGGGACACTGAACACTGAAGCTTTCTTT. This codes for CASSRGTLNTEAFF.

The chain combines TRBV7-3 with TRBJ2-3; D not resolved. The germline CDR1 and CDR2 sequences are SGHTA and FQGTGA. V was pared by 2 bases and J by 0 bases, with 6 bases between. This CDR3 contains 14 residues. The CDR3 protein is CASSLGSSTDTQYF. The CDR3, as DNA: TGTGCCAGCAGCTTAGGCAGTAGCACAGATACGCAGTATTTT.

The V call is TRBV11-2, the J call TRBJ2-3; weak D call: TRBD1 (6 bases). V gave up 2 bases and J gave up 4 bases, with 19 bases separating them. Germline CDR1 reads SGHAT; CDR2 reads FQNNGV. The CDR3 extends over 17 amino acids. The CDR3 DNA reads TGTGCCAGCAGCTTAATACCGCAGGGGATTGTTTCAGATACGCAGTATTTT. Protein: CASSLIPQGIVSDTQYF.

The chain has TRBV29-1 and TRBJ1-4; 10 bases agree with TRBD1. Germline V gene data show CDR1 as SQVTM and CDR2 as ANQGSEA. CDR3 length: 13 residues. V trimming: 8 bases; J trimming: 8 bases; junction bases outside the gene matches: 8. CDR3 amino acids: CSFGDRGKEKLFF. As DNA, the CDR3 is TGCAGCTTCGGGGACAGGGGAAAGGAAAAACTGTTTTTT.

There are a few counts of this clone. V usage is TRBV24-1 and J usage is TRBJ2-1; 7 nucleotides match TRBD2. Trimming at V came to 5 bases and at J to 4 bases, leaving 7 bases not matched to a gene. The germline CDR1 and CDR2 sequences are KGHDR and SFDVKD. The CDR3 has 15 residues. CDR3 region: CATSGGLAEYNEQFF. The CDR3 coding sequence is TGTGCCACCAGTGGCGGCCTAGCGGAATACAATGAGCAGTTCTTC.

The rearrangement joins TRBV30 to TRBJ2-3; 12 bases line up with TRBD2. After removal of 4 bases from V and 6 bases from J, the junction contained 5 bases not matched to a gene. The CDR3 is 14 amino acids. Germline CDR1 reads GTSNPN; CDR2 reads SVGIG (reference sequence). This CDR3 reads CAWIPSGGDDTQYF. The CDR3 DNA is TGTGCCTGGATCCCTAGCGGGGGGGACGATACGCAGTATTTT.

The chain combines TRBV9 with TRBJ2-3, with no clear D. The CDR3 spans 16 residues. V was trimmed by 4 bases and J by 2 bases, leaving 17 bases between them. The germline V gene has CDR1 SGDLS and CDR2 YYNGEE. CDR3 amino acids: CASSPRDNPLTDTQYF. DNA for the CDR3: TGTGCCAGCAGCCCACGCGATAACCCCCTCACAGATACGCAGTATTTT.

The V and J genes are TRBV4-1 and TRBJ2-7, with D hard to call. Trimming took 1 base from V and 0 from J, leaving 10 bases between them. CDR1 and CDR2 from the germline V gene are MGHRA and YSYEKL. This CDR3 is 15 amino acids long. The CDR3 DNA reads TGCGCCAGCAGCCAAGCAGACTCTAGCTCCTACGAGCAGTACTTC. This codes for CASSQADSSSYEQYF.

The chain has TRBV20-1 and TRBJ2-1; 15 nucleotides line up with TRBD2. Germline assignment: CDR1 DFQATT and CDR2 SNEGSKA (reference sequence). Losses at the gene ends were 1 base for V and 1 base for J; bases not matched to a gene: 2. This CDR3 has 17 residues. The CDR3 nucleotides read TGCAGTGCTAGAGGGGGACTAGCGGGAGGTTCCTACAATGAGCAGTTCTTC. It yields the protein CSARGGLAGGSYNEQFF.

The V gene is TRBV20-1, the J gene TRBJ2-3, with D unresolved. The V and J ends lost 6 bases and 1 base respectively, with 11 bases between them. The CDR3 has 13 amino acids. The V gene's germline CDR1 is DFQATT and CDR2 SNEGSKA (reference sequence). The CDR3 is CSAPDKGTDTQYF. The CDR3 DNA is TGCAGTGCCCCGGATAAGGGCACAGATACGCAGTATTTT.

The chain is built from TRBV4-1 and TRBJ2-3; TRBD2 aligns across 12 bases. Looked up from germline, CDR1 is MGHRA and CDR2 is YSYEKL. J was trimmed by 4 bases and V by 3 bases; bases with no gene match: 5. The CDR3 totals 16 residues. CDR3 bases: TGCGCCAGCAGCCATCTACTAGCGGGAGGCCCAGATACGCAGTATTTT. Translated, it gives CASSHLLAGGPDTQYF.